This TCR beta chain was sequenced for a study of blood T cells in healthy people across ages. General observations from the study: Unknown donor CMV status possibly confounded expanded clonotype changes.

CDR3 length: 14 residues. The V gene's germline CDR1 is SGHRS and CDR2 YFSETQ. V gave up 0 bases and J gave up 2 bases, with 8 bases separating them. This clonotype was observed a few times. Its antigen remains unidentified. A second PCR, run for about 7 to 11 cycles, used a sample-barcoded 5' primer plus a J-beta primer mix. Tags on each cDNA molecule came from a template-switch adaptor with 12 random nucleotides. TCRdb reanalysed the 5' RACE reads using MiXCR and keeps one entry per CDR3 protein. The sample holds roughly 2 million distinct CDR3 sequences; about 49% are singletons and the top ten take roughly 2%.

Sequenced: blood. The V and J genes are TRBV5-1 and TRBJ2-5; perhaps D is TRBD1 or TRBD2 (5 bases each). The origin of this receptor is a woman aged 40 to 55 in good health. The CDR3 region has the DNA TGCGCCAGCAGCTTGGACGGGACGCAAGAGACCCAGTACTTC. It translates to CASSLDGTQETQYF.